This TCR beta chain derives from a study of cytomegalovirus exposure and HLA in healthy donors. In the study overall: About 85 million unique TCRs from HLA-typed donors were held in an early release of data. Study outcomes and limitations: According to the study, roughly 160 TCR beta chains were cytomegalovirus-associated. Among TCR beta chains of equal frequency, HLA-associated ones were more clonally expanded in a later analysis. Being productive about 87% or about 30% of the time was typical of most TCR beta V segments in an earlier analysis.

The CDR3 sequence is 14 residues long. V was trimmed by 0 bases and J by 3 bases, leaving 7 bases between them. Per the germline V gene, CDR1 is LGHNA and CDR2 is YSLEER. About this clone itself: Its cognate antigen is unknown.

A multiplex PCR was run with 60 Vbeta primers and 13 Jbeta primers. The data were produced by immunoSEQ multiplex PCR, yet TCRdb's version contains in-frame clones alone and is incomplete. The sample contains 150,000 to 200,000 clones, roughly 80% of which appear only once. Sequencing was performed on PBMCs. This TCR came from a male donor in good health and CMV-seronegative. The chain uses TRBV4-3 and TRBJ2-3; D might be TRBD1 (5 bases). CDR3 DNA: TGCGCCAGCAGCCAAGATCCAGGGACAGATACGCAGTATTTT. It yields the protein CASSQDPGTDTQYF.